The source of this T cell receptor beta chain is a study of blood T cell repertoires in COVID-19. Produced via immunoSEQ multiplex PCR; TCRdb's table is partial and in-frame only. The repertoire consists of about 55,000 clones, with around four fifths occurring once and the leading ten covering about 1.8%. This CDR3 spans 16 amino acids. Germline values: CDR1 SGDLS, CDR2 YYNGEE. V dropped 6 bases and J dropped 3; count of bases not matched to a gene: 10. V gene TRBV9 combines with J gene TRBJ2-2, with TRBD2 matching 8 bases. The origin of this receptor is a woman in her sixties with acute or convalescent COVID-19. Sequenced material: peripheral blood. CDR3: CASTAGGHGYTGELFF. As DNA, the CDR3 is TGTGCCAGCACGGCGGGAGGCCACGGTTACACCGGGGAGCTGTTTTTT.